This T cell receptor beta chain comes out of a study of blood T cell repertoires in COVID-19 (TCRdb year 2020). For the study in its entirety: Collaborator samples came from the United States, Italy and Spain and covered acute and convalescent phases of COVID-19. Subjects who had been exposed to COVID-19, were actively infected with it, or had recovered from it provided the deeply sampled blood TCRbeta repertoires that made up the dataset. Where available, HLA class I and class II types were obtained from metadata supplied by the sample provider rather than from assay-based typing. The prospective study material was composed of cDNA or gDNA derived from T cells, B-cell-depleted T cells, or PBMCs. Samples came from the ongoing ImmuneRACE study (first 160 participants) plus 1,254 subjects from 6 global collaborators. A de-identified subject ID, COVID-19 status, age in years and sex were almost always included in the sample metadata. The repertoires were released in a freely available public database meant as a resource for research on the immune response to SARS-CoV-2.

The germline V gene gives CDR1 as KGHDR and CDR2 as SFDVKD. V gives up 4 bases and J gives up 6 bases, and the segment between their germline ends measures 18 bases. Including the terminal cysteine and phenylalanine, the CDR3 comprises 17 residues. The entry retains the CDR3 DNA only, 51 bases that are in frame from base 1. This clone has just a few counts. It has no known antigen specificity. Base qualities are not recorded, but no much larger clone differs from it by a single base. Overall study outcomes, separate from this receptor: Clinical and demographic metadata were provided uncurated, with the amount varying by source and participant.

A second Seattle source provided samples from volunteer blood donors who had recovered from COVID-19. Each collaborating institution followed its own protocols to collect whole blood in K2EDTA tubes. For TCRbeta analysis, collaborator samples were shipped as frozen whole blood, as isolated PBMCs, or as DNA extracted from either sample type. TCRbeta CDR3 regions were amplified from genomic DNA by means of the immunoSEQ Assay, a bias-controlled multiplex PCR. In the source study's methods: The number of nucleated cells in each sample was estimated from the amplification of reference gene primers within the assay. Sequence reads were collapsed and filtered to measure the absolute abundance of every unique TCRbeta CDR3 rearrangement. For each sample, productive Simpson clonality was calculated as the square root of Simpson's diversity index across productive rearrangements. The source is immuneACCESS, and TCRdb retained only in-frame sequences with V and J called. Part of the clones is not carried over; for the studies checked, unresolved V genes explain less than half of this, and the remainder is unexplained. The D gene and trimming were derived from the DNA, and the V and J assignments and clone size from that table. For this sample the table gives around 370,000 clones, of which under 95% were detected only once. Around 3.5% of the sample is taken by the ten largest.

The receptor's source is a young woman who had recovered from COVID-19. In this chain, TRBV24-1 is recombined with TRBJ1-6, with TRBD1 tentatively as D gene (6 bases match). The sample taken for sequencing was peripheral blood. The CDR3 region has the sequence CATSEYRARRINSPLHF. The sequenced DNA: TGTGCCACCAGTGAGTACAGGGCTAGGAGAATTAATTCACCCCTCCACTTT.